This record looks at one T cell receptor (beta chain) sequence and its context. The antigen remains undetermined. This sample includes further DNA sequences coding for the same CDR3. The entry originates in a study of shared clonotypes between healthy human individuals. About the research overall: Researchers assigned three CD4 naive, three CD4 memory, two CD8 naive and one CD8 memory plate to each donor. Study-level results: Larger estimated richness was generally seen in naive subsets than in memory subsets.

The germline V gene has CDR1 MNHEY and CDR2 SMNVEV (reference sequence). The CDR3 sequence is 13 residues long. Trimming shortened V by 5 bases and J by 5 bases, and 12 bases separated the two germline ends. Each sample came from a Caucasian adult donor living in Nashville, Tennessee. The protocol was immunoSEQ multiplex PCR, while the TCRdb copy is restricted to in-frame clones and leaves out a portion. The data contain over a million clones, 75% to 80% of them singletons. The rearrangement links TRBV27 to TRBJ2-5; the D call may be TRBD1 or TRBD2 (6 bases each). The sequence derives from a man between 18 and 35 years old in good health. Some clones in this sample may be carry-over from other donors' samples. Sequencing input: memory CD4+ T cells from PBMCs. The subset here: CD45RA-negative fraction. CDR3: CASSPRGRETQYF. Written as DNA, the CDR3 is TGTGCCAGCAGTCCACGGGGGCGGGAGACCCAGTACTTC.